This T cell receptor beta chain was sequenced in a study of blood T cell repertoires in COVID-19. Turning to the study itself: The United States, Italy and Spain provided the acute and convalescent COVID-19 samples.

With 1 base removed from V and 7 bases from J, the gap between germline ends came to 7 bases. Germline CDR1 reads SNHLY; CDR2 reads FYNNEI. The length of the CDR3 is 13 residues. Everyone who took part was about 18 to 90 years old, and they came from 20 to 25 US areas. In the authors' workflow: How many nucleated cells were present was estimated from reference gene primer amplification. The method was immunoSEQ multiplex PCR; TCRdb's version includes in-frame clones alone and lacks a portion of them. The DNA was the basis for D and trimming; V, J and clone size are from that table. Here the sample spans roughly 250,000 clones, around 90% being singletons.

The chain joins TRBV2 to TRBJ1-4; unclear D gene. The sample taken for sequencing was PBMCs or T cells enriched from blood (not recorded which). This clonotype originated in a woman in her 30s with acute COVID-19. The CDR3 loop reads CASSEVRSEKLFF. DNA for the CDR3: TGTGCCAGCAGTGAAGTGAGGAGTGAAAAACTGTTTTTT.